This T cell receptor beta chain was observed in a study of blood T cells in healthy people across ages. Points from the study as a whole: As age increased, TCR beta diversity per million T cells fell in a roughly linear fashion.

This clonotype was seen many times. Its specificity is unknown. A second about 7 to 11 cycle PCR used barcoded and J-beta primers. TCRdb passed the 5' RACE reads through MiXCR, listing each CDR3 protein once. Here the sample spans 380,000 or so distinct CDR3 sequences, roughly half being singletons. The V gene lost 1 base and the J gene lost 5 bases, with 12 bases spanning the gap. Germline V gives CDR1 LGHNA, CDR2 YNFKEQ. The CDR3 length is 14 residues. The rearrangement uses TRBV4-2 and TRBJ2-7; D is perhaps TRBD2 (6 bases). Specimen: blood. This receptor was taken from a man aged 55 to 69 in good health. DNA for the CDR3: TGTGCCAGCAGCCAAGGGCAGGCGGGGAACGAGCAGTACTTC. Encoded protein: CASSQGQAGNEQYF.